Listed below are T cell receptor beta chains from one sample, sequenced in a study of cytomegalovirus exposure and HLA in healthy donors. Some clones are missing from TCRdb's copy, which holds only in-frame ones; the method was immunoSEQ multiplex PCR. In the table there are 110,000 or so clones, over 55% of which are singletons. Sequenced material: PBMCs. The receptors stem from a man aged 18 to 30 in good health and CMV-seropositive. The CDR3 runs from the conserved cysteine through the conserved F or W. A D gene is named only where the DNA matches it firmly. Part of the rows lack a size; the others show once, few, many or a class for expanded clones.

size: few
D: TRBD2
J: TRBJ2-1
V: TRBV14
DNA: TGTGCCAGCAGCCCTAAATACGGACTAGCGGGGGGGCTGGGTGAGCAGTTCTTC
CDR3: CASSPKYGLAGGLGEQFF

size: .
D: .
J: TRBJ1-1
V: TRBV9
DNA: TGTGCCAGCAGCGCCCAAAGACAGGTTTTGAACACTGAAGCTTTCTTT
CDR3: CASSAQRQVLNTEAFF

size: .
D: TRBD2
J: TRBJ2-1
V: TRBV29-1
DNA: TGCAGCGTTTCGCGGAGGCTAGCGGGGGACAATGAGCAGTTCTTC
CDR3: CSVSRRLAGDNEQFF

size: .
D: .
J: TRBJ1-3
V: TRBV27
DNA: TGTGCCAGCAGTTCCCGGGGAGAGCGACTCTCTGGAAACACCATATATTTT
CDR3: CASSSRGERLSGNTIYF

size: .
D: .
J: TRBJ1-5
V: TRBV5-1
DNA: TGCGCCAGCAGCTTAGACCGGGGGGAGGGTCAGCCCCAGCATTTT
CDR3: CASSLDRGEGQPQHF

size: once
D: .
J: TRBJ2-3
V: TRBV5-6
DNA: TGTGCCAGCAGCCGGACAGCCCGCACAGATACGCAGTATTTT
CDR3: CASSRTARTDTQYF

size: .
D: .
J: TRBJ2-7
V: TRBV7-9
DNA: TGTGCCAGCAGCCCCACCGGGGGTACAACGGTCCCCTACGAGCAGTACTTC
CDR3: CASSPTGGTTVPYEQYF

size: .
D: .
J: TRBJ2-5
V: TRBV19
DNA: TGTGCCAGTAGTATAGATAGTACTGGCCAAGAGACCCAGTACTTC
CDR3: CASSIDSTGQETQYF

size: .
D: .
J: TRBJ1-3
V: TRBV2
DNA: TGTGCCAGCAGTGTGGTCCAGGCAGGAACCTCTGGAAACACCATATATTTT
CDR3: CASSVVQAGTSGNTIYF

size: .
D: TRBD2
J: TRBJ2-4
V: TRBV4-1
DNA: TGCGCCAGCAGCCAAGATCGGAGCGGGGGCAACATTCAGTACTTC
CDR3: CASSQDRSGGNIQYF

size: .
D: .
J: TRBJ1-1
V: TRBV28
DNA: TGTGCCAGCAGTTTAACGTTCCGGGGGGCTGAAGCTTTCTTT
CDR3: CASSLTFRGAEAFF

size: .
D: TRBD2
J: TRBJ2-2
V: TRBV7-9
DNA: TGTGCCAGCAGCTGGACTAGCGACACCGGGGAGCTGTTTTTT
CDR3: CASSWTSDTGELFF

size: .
D: .
J: TRBJ2-2
V: TRBV7-9
DNA: TGTGCCAGCAGCTTACAGGTCCTAAACACCGGGGAGCTGTTTTTT
CDR3: CASSLQVLNTGELFF

size: few
D: .
J: TRBJ1-1
V: TRBV7-9
DNA: TGTGCCAGCAGCTTCTTGGCAGGGAATTGGGCTGAAGCTTTCTTT
CDR3: CASSFLAGNWAEAFF

size: .
D: TRBD1
J: TRBJ2-3
V: TRBV5-4
DNA: TGTGCCAGCAGCTTGGCCGACAGGGGGCCCCGCACAGATACGCAGTATTTT
CDR3: CASSLADRGPRTDTQYF

size: .
D: .
J: TRBJ2-2
V: TRBV7-2
DNA: TGTGCCAGCAGCCGACAGGGGCTCTTAACCCGACGGGGGGTCGGGGAGCTGTTTTTT
CDR3: CASSRQGLLTRRGVGELFF

size: .
D: .
J: TRBJ1-1
V: TRBV19
DNA: TGTGCCAGTAGTTCACAGTCACAGGGATGGACTGAAGCTTTCTTT
CDR3: CASSSQSQGWTEAFF

size: .
D: .
J: TRBJ2-3
V: TRBV28
DNA: TGTGCCAGCAGCGGACAGACCCATAGCACAGATACGCAGTATTTT
CDR3: CASSGQTHSTDTQYF

size: .
D: .
J: TRBJ2-1
V: TRBV9
DNA: TGTGCCAGCAGCACTCGTCCCCCCTACAATGAGCAGTTCTTC
CDR3: CASSTRPPYNEQFF

size: .
D: TRBD1
J: TRBJ2-1
V: TRBV6-4
DNA: TGTGCCAGCAGTGAGGGGACAGGCCCCAATGAGCAGTTCTTC
CDR3: CASSEGTGPNEQFF

size: few
D: .
J: TRBJ2-5
V: TRBV7-8
DNA: TGTGCCAGCAGCCCCCCGTGGGATTATTCGGGGTCTCTGAGAGAGACCCAGTACTTC
CDR3: CASSPPWDYSGSLRETQYF

size: few
D: TRBD1
J: TRBJ1-6
V: TRBV27
DNA: TGTGCCAGCACCCTCACGACAGGGGGCTTTAATTCACCCCTCCACTTT
CDR3: CASTLTTGGFNSPLHF

size: few
D: TRBD1
J: TRBJ1-1
V: TRBV28
DNA: TGTGCCAGCAGAACAGGGGGCAACACTGAAGCTTTCTTT
CDR3: CASRTGGNTEAFF

size: .
D: TRBD1
J: TRBJ2-5
V: TRBV14
DNA: TGTGCCAGCAGCCCGACAGGGGAACAAGAGACCCAGTACTTC
CDR3: CASSPTGEQETQYF

size: few
D: .
J: TRBJ2-7
V: TRBV28
DNA: TGTGCCAGCAAGACAGGCTTCTCCTACGAGCAGTACTTC
CDR3: CASKTGFSYEQYF

size: few
D: TRBD1
J: TRBJ1-3
V: TRBV7-6
DNA: TGTGCCAGCAGCCGCGACAGGGGAACCGGAAACACCATATATTTT
CDR3: CASSRDRGTGNTIYF

size: .
D: .
J: TRBJ1-3
V: TRBV11-2
DNA: TGTGCCAGCAGCTTAGTGGCGGGAAAGAGTTCTGGAAACACCATATATTTT
CDR3: CASSLVAGKSSGNTIYF

size: .
D: TRBD1
J: TRBJ1-1
V: TRBV4-2
DNA: TGTGCCAGCAGCCAACCCGGACAGGGCACTGAAGCTTTCTTT
CDR3: CASSQPGQGTEAFF

size: .
D: TRBD1
J: TRBJ1-3
V: TRBV6-6
DNA: TGTGCCAGCAGTTACTCGACAGGGTCTGGAAACACCATATATTTT
CDR3: CASSYSTGSGNTIYF

size: .
D: TRBD1
J: TRBJ2-4
V: TRBV5-1
DNA: TGCGCCAGCAGCTTGACAGGGGCACTAGCCAAAAACATTCAGTACTTC
CDR3: CASSLTGALAKNIQYF

size: .
D: .
J: TRBJ1-1
V: TRBV7-9
DNA: TGTGCCAGCAGCTTAGGAAACAGGAGAGAAGCTTTCTTT
CDR3: CASSLGNRREAFF

size: .
D: TRBD1
J: TRBJ2-2
V: TRBV9
DNA: TGTGCCAGCAGCGTGGGAACGGGACAGGGAGCCACCGGGGAGCTGTTTTTT
CDR3: CASSVGTGQGATGELFF

size: few
D: TRBD1
J: TRBJ2-1
V: TRBV7-2
DNA: TGTGCCAGCAGCTTAGTTTTGACAGGGCAACAGTTCTTC
CDR3: CASSLVLTGQQFF

size: .
D: .
J: TRBJ2-5
V: TRBV7-9
DNA: TGTGCCAGCAGCTTAACTCCCGAAAAGGAGACCCAGTACTTC
CDR3: CASSLTPEKETQYF

size: .
D: .
J: TRBJ2-3
V: TRBV19
DNA: TGTGCCAGTAGTATATTGGGCACCGCAGATACGCAGTATTTT
CDR3: CASSILGTADTQYF

size: .
D: TRBD1
J: TRBJ1-1
V: TRBV6-1
DNA: TGTGCCAGCCTCCGGGACAGGGGAGGAACTGAAGCTTTCTTT
CDR3: CASLRDRGGTEAFF

size: few
D: TRBD1
J: TRBJ1-3
V: TRBV29-1
DNA: TGCAGCGCCTGGGACAGGGGAGGAAACACCATATATTTT
CDR3: CSAWDRGGNTIYF

size: .
D: TRBD1
J: TRBJ1-6
V: TRBV6-1
DNA: TGTGCCAGCAGCGCTGCGACAGGGAGAGTTTCACCCCTCCACTTT
CDR3: CASSAATGRVSPLHF

size: .
D: .
J: TRBJ1-3
V: TRBV6-1
DNA: TGTGCCAGCAGTGAAGTACCACAGCTCTCTGGAAACACCATATATTTT
CDR3: CASSEVPQLSGNTIYF

size: .
D: TRBD1
J: TRBJ2-5
V: TRBV15
DNA: TGTGCCACCAGCGGATTACAGGGGCTAGAAGAGACCCAGTACTTC
CDR3: CATSGLQGLEETQYF

size: .
D: .
J: TRBJ1-3
V: TRBV5-4
DNA: TGTGCCAGCAGCGCCGGACAGTCTGGCTCTGGAAACACCATATATTTT
CDR3: CASSAGQSGSGNTIYF

size: few
D: .
J: TRBJ1-2
V: TRBV6-1
DNA: TGTGCCAGCAGTGAAGTCCCAGGGCAGGGCTATGGCTACACCTTC
CDR3: CASSEVPGQGYGYTF

size: few
D: .
J: TRBJ1-2
V: TRBV28
DNA: TGTGCCAGCAGTGCCGGACAGCTGGGCTATGGCTACACCTTC
CDR3: CASSAGQLGYGYTF

size: .
D: .
J: TRBJ1-6
V: TRBV2
DNA: TGTGCCAGCAGTGGAACCTCGAGCTCCTATAATTCACCCCTCCACTTT
CDR3: CASSGTSSSYNSPLHF

size: .
D: .
J: TRBJ2-5
V: TRBV23-1
DNA: TGCGCCAGCAGATCAGGGGAGAGGGAGACCCAGTACTTC
CDR3: CASRSGERETQYF

size: .
D: .
J: TRBJ1-6
V: TRBV11-2
DNA: TGTGCCAGCAGCTCTTGGCGTTGGGGCGGGAATAATTCACCCCTCCACTTT
CDR3: CASSSWRWGGNNSPLHF

size: few
D: TRBD2
J: TRBJ2-4
V: TRBV7-2
DNA: TGTGCCAGCAGCGGGCTGGATAGCGGGGGGGCGACCAAAAACATTCAGTACTTC
CDR3: CASSGLDSGGATKNIQYF

size: few
D: TRBD1
J: TRBJ2-5
V: TRBV5-4
DNA: TGTGCCAGCAGCCCGACAGGGCTTAGGCAGACCCAGTACTTC
CDR3: CASSPTGLRQTQYF

size: .
D: TRBD2
J: TRBJ2-2
V: TRBV7-2
DNA: TGTGCCAGCAGCTGGGGACTAGCGGGGGGTACCGGGGAGCTGTTTTTT
CDR3: CASSWGLAGGTGELFF

size: .
D: .
J: TRBJ1-2
V: TRBV6-5
DNA: TGTGCCAGCAGGTCAGGGAATTCTGGCTACACCTTC
CDR3: CASRSGNSGYTF

size: once
D: .
J: TRBJ2-3
V: TRBV30
DNA: TGTGCCTGGAGTTTACTAGCAGACACAGATACGCAGTATTTT
CDR3: CAWSLLADTDTQYF

size: .
D: TRBD2
J: TRBJ2-1
V: TRBV2
DNA: TGTGCCAGCAGGTCGACTAGCCAGAGCTCCTACAATGAGCAGTTCTTC
CDR3: CASRSTSQSSYNEQFF

size: .
D: .
J: TRBJ2-5
V: TRBV6-6
DNA: TGTGCCAGCAGTTACCCAAACTTAGATCAGACCCAGTACTTC
CDR3: CASSYPNLDQTQYF

size: .
D: .
J: TRBJ1-5
V: TRBV6-1
DNA: TGTGCCAGCAGTGAAGTCGGCGGGAATCAGCCCCAGCATTTT
CDR3: CASSEVGGNQPQHF

size: once
D: TRBD1
J: TRBJ2-5
V: TRBV6-5
DNA: TGTGCCAGCAGTTACTCGGAAGGGGGCTCGAAGACCCAGTACTTC
CDR3: CASSYSEGGSKTQYF

size: .
D: TRBD1
J: TRBJ1-2
V: TRBV5-1
DNA: TGCGCCAGCAGCCTCGATACAGGGGGCTATGGCTACACCTTC
CDR3: CASSLDTGGYGYTF

size: .
D: .
J: TRBJ2-5
V: TRBV30
DNA: TGTGCCTGGAGTGTACAAGGCGGGGAGCAGTACTTC
CDR3: CAWSVQGGEQYF

size: .
D: .
J: TRBJ1-2
V: TRBV19
DNA: TGTGCCAGTAGTGCTGCGTACTATGGCTACACCTTC
CDR3: CASSAAYYGYTF